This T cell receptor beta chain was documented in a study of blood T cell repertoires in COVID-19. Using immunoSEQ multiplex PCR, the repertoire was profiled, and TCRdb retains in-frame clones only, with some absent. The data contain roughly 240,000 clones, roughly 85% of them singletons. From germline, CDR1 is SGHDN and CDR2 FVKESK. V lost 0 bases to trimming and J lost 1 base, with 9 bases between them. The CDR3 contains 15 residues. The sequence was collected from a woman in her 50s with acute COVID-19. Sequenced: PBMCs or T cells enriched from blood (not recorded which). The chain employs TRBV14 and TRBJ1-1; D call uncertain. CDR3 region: CASSQERLPNTEAFF. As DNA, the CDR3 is TGTGCCAGCAGCCAAGAGAGACTCCCGAACACTGAAGCTTTCTTT.